This entry concerns a single TCR beta chain. Antigen: not known. The data belong to a study of long-term antiretroviral therapy in people with HIV. General observations from the study: Although diversity increased after ART, it remained lower than in transplant donor controls. All time points showed a repertoire dominated by clones expanded before ART.

Cryopreserved PBMC numbered about 1-10 million per sample before DNA extraction. Runs used v3.0 of the immunoSEQ assay and were done at survey level. Measured with immunoSEQ multiplex PCR; TCRdb has only the in-frame clones, and not every one. This sample carries approximately 26,000 clones, roughly 85% of them seen once, and the ten largest clones take about 9%. Trimming took 3 bases from V and 0 from J; bases not matched to a gene: 2. The CDR3 loop spans 15 amino acids. Germline V gene lookup returns CDR1 SGHAT and CDR2 FQNNGV. The specimen comprised unsorted PBMCs, sampled 1.2 years after starting antiretroviral therapy. The gene calls are TRBV11-2 and TRBJ2-1, with 7 bases lining up with TRBD1. The clonotype comes from a woman in her forties with HIV. CDR3 protein: CASSFSGGSYNEQFF. CDR3 DNA sequence: TGTGCCAGCAGCTTCTCAGGGGGCTCCTACAATGAGCAGTTCTTC.